Each of the 15 T cell receptor beta chains below was sequenced from the same sample in a study of monozygotic twins with inflammatory bowel disease. TCRdb reprocessed the 5' RACE reads, keeping one entry per CDR3 protein, no DNA. Recorded for this sample: approximately 400,000 distinct CDR3 sequences. Sequencing was carried out using blood. These TCRs come from a human donor with ulcerative colitis or Crohn's disease, or a healthy co-twin of an affected twin (not recorded which).

The chain recombines TRBV6-2 or TRBV6-3 with TRBJ1-2. The CDR3 is 16 amino acids. In germline, CDR1 is MNHEY, CDR2 SVGEGT. The CDR3 sequence: CASSYHLARPGDGYTF.

The rearrangement joins TRBV7-9 to TRBJ2-5. From germline, CDR1 is SEHNR and CDR2 FQNEAQ (reference sequence). The CDR3 totals 13 residues. The CDR3 is CASSFLPSETQYF.

The V gene is TRBV6-2 or TRBV6-3, the J gene TRBJ1-5; lacking DNA, the TRBD1 call made by TCRdb goes unchecked. CDR3 length equals 16 residues. Germline V gene data show CDR1 as MNHEY and CDR2 as SVGEGT. This chain's CDR3 is CASSSGQGANNQPQHF.

J is TRBJ2-1 and V is TRBV7-2; TCRdb lists TRBD2, though no DNA is available to test this call. This CDR3 has 15 amino acids. Germline loops: CDR1 SGHTA, CDR2 FQGNSA. The CDR3: CASTATGRLGNEQFF.

This chain joins TRBV5-1 and TRBJ2-4. Germline V gives CDR1 SGHRS, CDR2 YFSETQ. This CDR3 has 14 amino acids. Here the CDR3 reads CASSLVEGSNIQYF.

The chain is built from TRBV5-6 and TRBJ2-1; TCRdb names TRBD1, which stays unverified in the absence of DNA. Germline V gene data show CDR1 as SGHDT and CDR2 as YYEEEE. CDR3 length: 16 residues. CDR3 residues: CASSAYRPSSYNEQFF. The full variable domain, with the rest looked up from reference TRBV5-6 and TRBJ2-1, is DAGVTQSPTHLIKTRGQQVTLRCSPKSGHDTVSWYQQALGQGPQFIFQYYEEEERQRGNFPDRFSGHQFPNYSSELNVNALLLGDSALYLCASSAYRPSSYNEQFFGPGTRLTVL.

V and J are TRBV6-5 and TRBJ1-5; TCRdb outputs TRBD1, but without DNA this stays unchecked. This CDR3 is 17 amino acids long. Per germline, CDR1 MNHEY and CDR2 SVGAGI. The CDR3 here is CASSSPPSVFSNQPQHF.

The chain has TRBV5-4 and TRBJ2-3; TCRdb names TRBD1, which stays unverified in the absence of DNA. Germline V gives CDR1 SGHNT, CDR2 YYREEE (reference sequence). The CDR3 is made up of 14 amino acids. The CDR3 sequence is CASRSGSGVDTQYF. Based on the CDR3 plus reference TRBV5-4 and TRBJ2-3, the full variable domain is ETGVTQSPTHLIKTRGQQVTLRCSSQSGHNTVSWYQQALGQGPQFIFQYYREEENGRGNFPPRFSGLQFPNYSSELNVNALELDDSALYLCASRSGSGVDTQYFGPGTRLTVL.

The chain is built from TRBV7-9 and TRBJ1-4; TCRdb gives TRBD1 as the D gene, but with no DNA this cannot be confirmed. The germline V gene encodes CDR1 SEHNR and CDR2 FQNEAQ (reference sequence). The CDR3 spans 14 residues. Here the CDR3 reads CASSLGDSLKGLFF.

The rearrangement joins TRBV7-2 to TRBJ2-7; checking the TCRdb D call of TRBD1 is not possible without DNA. The CDR3 has 15 residues. CDR1 SGHTA and CDR2 FQGNSA come from the germline V gene. CDR3 sequence: CASSLVGTGGHEQYF.

The chain couples TRBV6-1 to TRBJ1-1; TCRdb proposes TRBD1, but this gene call is untestable without DNA. The CDR3 has 15 residues. From germline, CDR1 is MNHNS and CDR2 SASEGT. CDR3 residues: CASSRPRTGQGEAFF.

The chain combines TRBV9 with TRBJ2-7; without DNA, the TCRdb call of TRBD1 cannot be checked. The germline V gene has CDR1 SGDLS and CDR2 YYNGEE. The CDR3 consists of 14 residues. CDR3 region: CASSVDGPGYEQYF.

The rearrangement links TRBV4-1 to TRBJ2-5. CDR1 and CDR2 from the germline V gene are MGHRA and YSYEKL. The CDR3 is made up of 15 amino acids. The CDR3 is CASSPSVGEQETQYF.

V gene TRBV4-1 combines with J gene TRBJ1-5; TCRdb's D gene call, TRBD1, goes unchecked for lack of DNA. This CDR3 comprises 15 residues. The V gene's germline CDR1 is MGHRA and CDR2 YSYEKL. The chain's CDR3 is CASSQVSGGRQPQHF.

This sequence joins TRBV29-1 and TRBJ1-1; TCRdb reports TRBD1, a call that lacks DNA to check it against. Germline V lookup: CDR1 SQVTM, CDR2 ANQGSEA. This CDR3 is 12 amino acids long. CDR3 in amino acids: CSGTGMNTEAFF.